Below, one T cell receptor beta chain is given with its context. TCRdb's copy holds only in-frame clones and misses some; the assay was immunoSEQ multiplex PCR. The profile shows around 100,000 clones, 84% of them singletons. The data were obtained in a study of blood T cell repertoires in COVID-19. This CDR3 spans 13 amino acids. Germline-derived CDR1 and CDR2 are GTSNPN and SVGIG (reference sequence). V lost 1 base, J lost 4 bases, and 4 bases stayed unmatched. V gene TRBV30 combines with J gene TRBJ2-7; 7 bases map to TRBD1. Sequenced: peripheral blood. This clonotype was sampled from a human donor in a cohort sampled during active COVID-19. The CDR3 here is CAWSGGQKYEQYF. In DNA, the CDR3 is TGTGCCTGGAGTGGGGGACAGAAGTACGAGCAGTACTTC.